The 4 T cell receptor beta chains reported below all come from one sample, sequenced in a study of shared clonotypes between healthy human individuals. Sequenced by immunoSEQ multiplex PCR; TCRdb stores in-frame clones only, minus some. This sample yields millions of clones, of which 85% to 95% are seen a single time; about 0.13% belongs to the top ten. The sequencing input was naive CD4+ T cells sorted from blood. Subset indicated: CD45RA+ positively selected. The origin of the receptors is a man between 18 and 35 years old in good health.

The chain uses TRBV5-4 and TRBJ2-3; 9 nucleotides align to TRBD2. Germline assignment: CDR1 SGHNT and CDR2 YYREEE (reference sequence). The CDR3 runs 17 residues. The ends lost 1 base at V and 4 bases at J; junction bases unmatched: 10. The CDR3 coding sequence is TGTGCCAGCAGCTTGTTAGTAGCGGGAGTGATACCAGATACGCAGTATTTT. This translates into CASSLLVAGVIPDTQYF.

This clone was picked up one time. CDR3 sequence reads: CAISDSSGGGTDTQYF. CDR3 in DNA: TGTGCCATCAGTGATTCGAGCGGGGGAGGAACAGATACGCAGTATTTT. V and J are TRBV10-3 and TRBJ2-3; 8 positions agree with TRBD2. V shed 3 bases, J shed 3 bases, and the junction held 8 bases outside the gene matches. The V gene's germline CDR1 is ENHRY and CDR2 SYGVKD. The CDR3 is 16 amino acids.

The CDR3 bases are TGTGCCAGCAGCTTGGGGACTAGCGGGGAGGGGGAGACCCAGTACTTC. This encodes CASSLGTSGEGETQYF. The chain recombines TRBV9 with TRBJ2-5; 13 bases are a match to TRBD2. V lost 4 bases, J lost 5 bases, and 8 bases stayed unmatched. Germline CDR1 and CDR2: SGDLS and YYNGEE. This CDR3 is 16 amino acids long. The full variable domain, its missing parts supplied by reference TRBV9 and TRBJ2-5, is DSGVTQTPKHLITATGQRVTLRCSPRSGDLSVYWYQQSLDQGLQFLIQYYNGEERAKGNILERFSAQQFPDLHSELNLSSLELGDSALYFCASSLGTSGEGETQYFGPGTRLLVL.

The chain is built from TRBV4-1 and TRBJ1-1; TRBD1 is a possible D gene (5 bases). The CDR3 has 13 amino acids. Trimming removed 1 base at V and 4 bases at J, with 7 bases between. CDR1 MGHRA and CDR2 YSYEKL come from the germline V gene. Written as DNA, the CDR3 is TGCGCCAGCAGCCAAGCCAGGGCCACTGAAGCTTTCTTT. It encodes CASSQARATEAFF.